This T cell receptor beta chain emerged from a study of blood T cell repertoires in COVID-19. Across the study: Samples of COVID-19 (acute and convalescent) were obtained from the United States, Italy and Spain. T cells, B-cell-depleted T cells, or PBMCs provided the cDNA or gDNA that served as material.

Trimming took off 5 bases at V and 5 bases at J, with 12 bases between the two ends. CDR1 LNHDA and CDR2 SQIVND come from the germline V gene (reference sequence). This CDR3 has 14 residues. Per the original methods: By means of reference gene primer amplification, nucleated cell counts were estimated. Repertoires were generated with immunoSEQ multiplex PCR, while TCRdb's copy carries only in-frame clones and drops some. That table is the source of V, J and clone size, and D and trimming were worked out from the DNA. There are roughly 180,000 clones in the sample; 70% to 90% occur only once, and roughly 8.2% lies in the top ten. There are a few counts of this clone.

The receptor's source is a man in his 60s with acute or convalescent COVID-19. V gene TRBV19 combines with J gene TRBJ1-4, with D perhaps matching TRBD1 (6 bases). Specimen: peripheral blood. The CDR3 loop reads CASSQGSWNEKLFF. The CDR3 nucleotides are TGTGCCAGTAGTCAGGGGAGCTGGAATGAAAAACTGTTTTTT.